Presented here are 7 T cell receptor beta chains from one specimen sequenced in a study of CD8 T cells in ankylosing spondylitis. TCRdb re-analysed the 5' RACE reads in MiXCR, keeping a single row per CDR3 protein. The sample consists of approximately 180,000 distinct CDR3 sequences, 15% to 20% of them appearing once. Sequenced input: blood, either unsorted or a sorted T cell fraction (not recorded which). The receptor source for this set is a male donor aged 5-29 years with ankylosing spondylitis or in good health (not recorded which).

There are many counts of this clonotype. The chain has TRBV6-5 and TRBJ1-1, with D possibly matching TRBD1 (6 bases). Germline CDR1 reads MNHEY; CDR2 reads SVGAGI. The ends were cut back, 10 bases at V and 3 bases at J, with 12 bases in the middle. The CDR3 extends over 12 amino acids. The CDR3 sequence is CATRAGDTEAFF. CDR3 coding DNA: TGTGCCACCCGGGCAGGGGACACTGAAGCTTTCTTT.

This clonotype has a handful of counts. The chain recombines TRBV7-6 with TRBJ2-1, with D possibly matching TRBD2 (5 bases). V was cut by 6 bases and J by 0 bases, with 12 bases left in between. Germline assignment: CDR1 SGHVS and CDR2 FNYEAQ. The CDR3 is made up of 15 amino acids. DNA of the CDR3: TGTGCCAGCAGTAACAGCGGAAGCTCCTACAATGAGCAGTTCTTC. The encoded protein is CASSNSGSSYNEQFF.

The sample holds many counts of this clonotype. The rearrangement links TRBV7-2 to TRBJ2-1; D is possibly TRBD1 (6 bases). Per germline, CDR1 SGHTA and CDR2 FQGNSA. The CDR3 sequence is 12 residues long. Trimming took off 5 bases at V and 6 bases at J, with 8 bases between the two ends. CDR3 sequence: CASSQQGNEQFF. The DNA for the CDR3 is TGTGCCAGCAGCCAACAGGGCAATGAGCAGTTCTTC.

In this sample, this clonotype turned up many times. V gene TRBV5-1 combines with J gene TRBJ1-2; D perhaps matches TRBD1 (6 bases). CDR1 and CDR2 (germline): SGHRS, YFSETQ. The CDR3 length is 13 residues. Deletions cut 4 bases from V and 8 bases from J, with 15 bases between. DNA of the CDR3: TGCGCCAGCAGCCCAACTGACAGGAGCGGCTACACCTTC. Its translation: CASSPTDRSGYTF.

This clonotype has more than one count but fewer than ten. This chain joins TRBV27 and TRBJ1-5, with D possibly matching TRBD1 (5 bases). The germline CDR1 and CDR2 sequences are MNHEY and SMNVEV (reference sequence). The length of the CDR3 is 14 residues. Trimming removed 5 bases at V and 5 bases at J, with 13 bases between. The DNA of the CDR3 is TGTGCCAGCAGTGAGAGGGGCCCCGATCAGCCCCAGCATTTT. It specifies CASSERGPDQPQHF.

In its sample, this clonotype was seen many times. The rearrangement uses TRBV6-4 and TRBJ2-1; 8 nucleotides match TRBD1. The CDR3 sequence is 15 residues long. Germline-derived CDR1 and CDR2 are MRHNA and SNTAGT. V was clipped by 4 bases and J by 6 bases; unmatched bases: 8. CDR3 sequence: CASSVSTGAPNEQFF. The CDR3 region has the DNA TGTGCCAGCAGTGTTTCGACAGGGGCCCCCAATGAGCAGTTCTTC.

The table lists this clonotype with many counts. The gene calls are TRBV11-2 and TRBJ2-5; 7 positions match TRBD1. Germline V gene data show CDR1 as SGHAT and CDR2 as FQNNGV. CDR3 length equals 14 residues. V lost 5 bases and J lost 5; bases outside the gene matches: 8. This chain's CDR3 is CASSLDREWETQYF. DNA for the CDR3: TGTGCCAGCAGCCTCGACAGGGAGTGGGAGACCCAGTACTTC. Complete variable domain (other parts from reference TRBV11-2 and TRBJ2-5): EAGVAQSPRYKIIEKRQSVAFWCNPISGHATLYWYQQILGQGPKLLIQFQNNGVVDDSQLPKDRFSAERLKGVDSTLKIQPAKLEDSAVYLCASSLDREWETQYFGPGTRLLVL.